The clone carrying this T cell receptor beta chain has just a few counts. TCRdb re-called the RT-PCR reads through MiXCR, storing one row per CDR3 protein. The table lists about 680,000 distinct CDR3 sequences, approximately 15% of them singletons. Sequenced: memory CD4+ T cells from blood. This receptor was identified in a female donor in good health, serving as a healthy control.

The chain's CDR3 is CATSRDYGGTEAFF. DNA of the CDR3: TGTGCCACCAGCAGAGATTACGGGGGCACTGAAGCTTTCTTT. J is TRBJ1-1 and V is TRBV15, with D maybe TRBD1 (5 bases). This CDR3 contains 14 residues. Germline values: CDR1 LNHNV, CDR2 YYDKDF (reference sequence). The V and J ends lost 0 bases and 4 bases respectively, with 9 bases between them.